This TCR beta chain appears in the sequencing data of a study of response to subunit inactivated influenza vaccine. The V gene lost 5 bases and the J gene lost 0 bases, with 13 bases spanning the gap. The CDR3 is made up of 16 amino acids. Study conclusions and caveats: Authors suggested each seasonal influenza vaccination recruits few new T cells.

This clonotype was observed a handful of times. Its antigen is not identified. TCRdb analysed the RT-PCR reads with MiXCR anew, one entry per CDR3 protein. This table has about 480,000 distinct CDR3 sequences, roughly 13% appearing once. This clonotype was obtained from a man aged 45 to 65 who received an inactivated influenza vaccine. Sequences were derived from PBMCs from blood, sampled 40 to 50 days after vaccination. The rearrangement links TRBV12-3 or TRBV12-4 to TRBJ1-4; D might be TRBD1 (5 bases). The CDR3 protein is CASSPSGRPTNEKLFF. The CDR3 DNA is TGTGCCAGCAGTCCTTCGGGACGGCCAACTAATGAAAAACTGTTTTTT.